This T cell receptor beta chain was observed in a study of T cells after yellow fever vaccination. In this sample, this clonotype turned up a few times. Its antigen is as yet unknown. Study-level points and caveats: One caveat is that FACS-sorted repertoires could contain abundant clonotypes contaminating from the bulk population. Some clonotypes were seen in both the CD4 and the CD8 compartments. These made up a small share and likely arose from convergent recombination. A weaker but faster secondary response was observed, peaking on day 5 versus 15.

The CDR3 totals 13 residues. V dropped 2 bases and J dropped 2 bases, with 6 bases sitting between them. Conversion of TCR transcripts into cDNA relied on 5'RACE template switching, which added a universal primer site and UMIs. TCRdb re-analysed the 5' RACE reads in MiXCR, keeping a single row per CDR3 protein. Of just under 600,000 distinct CDR3 sequences listed, 13% are singletons. The rearrangement uses TRBV12-3 or TRBV12-4 and TRBJ1-2; D remains ambiguous. The sequence was obtained from a man aged 25 to 45 who received the YFV17D yellow fever vaccine. The input for sequencing was PBMCs, taken on the day of the yellow fever booster vaccination. CDR3 residues: CASSLSRNYGYTF. CDR3 DNA: TGTGCCAGCAGTTTAAGTCGGAACTATGGCTACACCTTC.